The 19 T cell receptor beta chains reported below all come from one sample, sequenced in a study of T cells in Graves' hyperthyroidism and ophthalmopathy. TCR beta CDR3 regions were amplified from RNA. Carried out on the TCR CDR3, a first-round RT-PCR used the HTBI primer set. Each CDR3 protein is one row after TCRdb ran MiXCR on the multiplex PCR reads. Of over 200,000 distinct CDR3 sequences in the sample, about 15% were seen once. The sample was blood. These receptors all come from a woman between 35 and 50 years old with Graves' hyperthyroidism that later progressed to Graves' ophthalmopathy.

This clonotype was found a few times. The chain recombines TRBV3-1 with TRBJ2-6; no reliable D call. With 1 base removed from V and 1 base from J, the gap between germline ends came to 8 bases. The CDR3 sequence is 16 residues long. Looked up from germline, CDR1 is LGHDT and CDR2 is YNNKEL (reference sequence). CDR3 sequence (DNA): TGTGCCAGCAGCCAAGTCGGGCTATCTGGGGCCAACGTCCTGACTTTC. Its protein product is CASSQVGLSGANVLTF.

In this sample, this clonotype turned up many times. The rearrangement links TRBV7-8 to TRBJ1-5, with TRBD1 matching over 8 bases. V trimming: 5 bases; J trimming: 2 bases; junction bases outside the gene matches: 2. Germline V gene sequence: CDR1 SGHVS, CDR2 FQNEAQ. This CDR3 region has 14 residues. In DNA form, the CDR3 reads TGTGCCAGCAGCCAACAGGGGGGCAATCAGCCCCAGCATTTT. Residues: CASSQQGGNQPQHF.

This clonotype occurred many times. The V call is TRBV12-3 or TRBV12-4, the J call TRBJ2-1, with a weak D call TRBD1 (6 bases). The CDR3 spans 14 residues. With 5 bases removed from V and 5 bases from J, the gap between germline ends came to 13 bases. The CDR3 loop is CASSLRDTDNEQFF. The CDR3 nucleotides are TGTGCCAGCAGTCTAAGGGACACCGACAATGAGCAGTTCTTC.

This clonotype was seen only a few times. The J gene is TRBJ1-5, the V gene TRBV9; 9 bases are a match to TRBD1. V lost 3 bases to trimming and J lost 6 bases; unmatched junction nucleotides: 4. In germline, CDR1 is SGDLS, CDR2 YYNGEE. The length of the CDR3 is 14 residues. The CDR3 loop reads CASSETGGGQPQHF. DNA of the CDR3: TGTGCCAGCAGCGAAACAGGGGGCGGTCAGCCCCAGCATTTT.

This clonotype showed up just a few times. The rearrangement uses TRBV28 and TRBJ2-7, with 9 bases identical to TRBD1. The length of the CDR3 is 15 residues. With V trimmed by 6 bases and J by 3 bases, 9 bases remained unmatched. From germline, CDR1 is MDHEN and CDR2 SYDVKM. CDR3 in amino acids: CASSYYTGQGYEQYF. The CDR3 coding sequence is TGTGCCAGCAGCTATTACACGGGACAGGGCTACGAGCAGTACTTC. Full variable domain (remainder filled in from reference TRBV28 and TRBJ2-7): DVKVTQSSRYLVKRTGEKVFLECVQDMDHENMFWYRQDPGLGLRLIYFSYDVKMKEKGDIPEGYSVSREKKERFSLILESASTNQTSMYLCASSYYTGQGYEQYFGPGTRLTVT.

This clonotype was recorded many times. The chain uses TRBV27 and TRBJ1-5, with a possible D match to TRBD1 (5 bases). The germline V gene has CDR1 MNHEY and CDR2 SMNVEV (reference sequence). The germline V and J ends were trimmed by 7 bases and 7 bases, with 20 bases remaining between them. The CDR3 runs 15 residues. The CDR3 DNA reads as TGTGCCAGCACCCCGGGACCGACTTTAGGACAGCCCCAGCATTTT. It encodes CASTPGPTLGQPQHF.

About this clonotype itself: This could be a read error, since a much larger clone is one nucleotide away. The gene calls are TRBV28 and TRBJ2-2; D is ambiguous. Germline V gene sequence: CDR1 MDHEN, CDR2 SYDVKM. CDR3 size: 14 residues. The CDR3 bases are TGTGCGTCACTGGGTCGACGGCACACCGGGCAGCTGTTTTTT. Translation: CASLGRRHTGQLFF.

The chain carries TRBV12-3 or TRBV12-4 and TRBJ1-5, with TRBD1 as a possible D gene (5 bases). This CDR3 contains 14 residues. V was shortened by 3 bases and J by 6 bases, with 12 bases between the two germline ends. The DNA of the CDR3 is TGTGCCAGCAGTTTTGGGGGGGGGAGTCAGCCCCAGCATTTT. It codes for CASSFGGGSQPQHF.

Details on this clonotype: Possible read error: a much larger clone is one base away. This rearrangement joins TRBV5-1 to TRBJ2-7, with 10 nucleotides matching TRBD2. Per germline, CDR1 SGHRS and CDR2 YFSETQ. The CDR3 is 15 residues long. This CDR3 is CASSSSSGRLYEQCF. CDR3 DNA sequence: TGCGCCAGCAGTTCATCTAGCGGGAGACTCTACGAGCAGTGCTTC.

This clonotype was seen ten or more times. V usage is TRBV5-1 and J usage is TRBJ1-3; D is unclear. The CDR3 has 15 amino acids. Trimming removed 4 bases from V and 0 bases from J, with 11 bases in between. Germline-derived CDR1 and CDR2 are SGHRS and YFSETQ. The CDR3 DNA follows: TGCGCCAGCAGCAACGACGGCAGCTCTGGAAACACCATATATTTT. Its protein is CASSNDGSSGNTIYF. The whole variable domain, remainder taken from reference TRBV5-1 and TRBJ1-3, is KAGVTQTPRYLIKTRGQQVTLSCSPISGHRSVSWYQQTPGQGLQFLFEYFSETQRNKGNFPGRFSGRQFSNSRSEMNVSTLELGDSALYLCASSNDGSSGNTIYFGEGSWLTVV.

This clonotype was found once. The chain couples TRBV4-1 to TRBJ1-2, with D hard to call. Germline V lookup: CDR1 MGHRA, CDR2 YSYEKL. This CDR3 has 15 amino acids. Trimming took 0 bases from V and 5 from J, leaving 13 bases between them. The CDR3 is CASSQDTAVLYGYTF. The CDR3 DNA is TGCGCCAGCAGCCAAGATACAGCGGTCCTTTATGGCTACACCTTC.

This clonotype was seen ten or more times. V and J are TRBV15 and TRBJ2-1; D possibly uses TRBD1 or TRBD2 (6 bases each). Germline loops: CDR1 LNHNV, CDR2 YYDKDF (reference sequence). The CDR3 length is 16 residues. Trimming took 0 bases from V and 6 from J, leaving 15 bases between them. This CDR3 is CATSRDKGGGSNEQFF. DNA of the CDR3: TGTGCCACCAGCAGAGATAAAGGGGGAGGTTCCAATGAGCAGTTCTTC.

This clonotype was observed many times. A junction end diverges from the germline sequence, so it may reflect a read error. The rearrangement joins TRBV7-3 to TRBJ2-3; D perhaps matches TRBD2 (6 bases). Per the germline V gene, CDR1 is SGHTA and CDR2 is FQGTGA. This CDR3 is 15 amino acids long. The CDR3 is CASGLLAASTDTQYF. The CDR3 DNA reads as TGTGCCAGCGGCTTACTAGCAGCTAGCACAGATACGCAGTATTTT.

This clonotype occurred many times. The CDR3 nucleotides read TGCGCCAGCAGTGTTGCAGCTAGCGGAAACTACGAGCAGTACTTC. This gives the protein CASSVAASGNYEQYF. V usage is TRBV10-1 and J usage is TRBJ2-7; 7 nucleotides agree with TRBD2. The J segment lost 3 bases and the V segment lost 4 bases, leaving 9 bases of the junction unmatched. Per the germline V gene, CDR1 is WNHNN and CDR2 is SYGVQD (reference sequence). The CDR3 covers 15 residues.

This clonotype has at least ten counts. The chain is built from TRBV6-1 and TRBJ2-6; a weak D match, TRBD2 (6 bases). The CDR3 is 19 amino acids. V lost 7 bases, J lost 1 base, and 23 bases lay in between. Germline V CDR1 and CDR2: MNHNS, SASEGT. The CDR3 region is CASTYGGPGVGSGANVLTF. The CDR3 region has the DNA TGTGCCAGCACCTACGGAGGTCCGGGAGTAGGGTCTGGGGCCAACGTCCTGACTTTC.

This clonotype has ten or more counts. The chain employs TRBV5-1 and TRBJ2-6; D possibly uses TRBD1 or TRBD2 (5 bases each). The CDR3 length is 17 residues. CDR1 SGHRS and CDR2 YFSETQ come from the germline V gene. V was pared by 0 bases and J by 2 bases, with 12 bases between. DNA for the CDR3: TGCGCCAGCAGCTTGGTCGGGACCCTCCCTGGGGCCAACGTCCTGACTTTC. This gives the protein CASSLVGTLPGANVLTF. Full variable domain (missing parts from reference TRBV5-1 and TRBJ2-6): KAGVTQTPRYLIKTRGQQVTLSCSPISGHRSVSWYQQTPGQGLQFLFEYFSETQRNKGNFPGRFSGRQFSNSRSEMNVSTLELGDSALYLCASSLVGTLPGANVLTFGAGSRLTVL.

A note on this clonotype: This sequence may be a read error, since a much larger clone differs from it by one base. V and J are TRBV6-2 or TRBV6-3 and TRBJ2-1; 12 bases align to TRBD2. The V gene's germline CDR1 is MNHEY and CDR2 SVGEGT. The CDR3 loop spans 17 amino acids. Unmatched junction bases numbered 12, after V lost 4 bases and J lost 8 bases. This CDR3 is CASSFNPGTSGLDEQFF. CDR3 sequence (DNA): TGTGCCAGCAGTTTCAACCCCGGGACTAGCGGGTTAGATGAGCAGTTCTTC.

This clonotype was seen many times. The rearrangement links TRBV28 to TRBJ2-3; D is ambiguous. With 2 bases removed from V and 3 bases from J, the gap between germline ends came to 9 bases. The CDR3 has 14 residues. Germline CDR1 MDHEN, CDR2 SYDVKM. The CDR3 spells CASSLVPRTDTQYF. CDR3 bases: TGTGCCAGCAGTTTAGTCCCAAGGACAGATACGCAGTATTTT.

This clonotype ranks as medium-sized. In nucleotides, the CDR3 is TGTGCCAGCAGTTTAAATTATGGGGGGCGATACACCGGGGAGCTGTTTTTT. Translation: CASSLNYGGRYTGELFF. The genes are TRBV12-3 or TRBV12-4 and TRBJ2-2, with D possibly being TRBD1 or TRBD2 (6 bases each). V gave up 2 bases and J gave up 3 bases, with 16 bases separating them. The CDR3 length is 17 residues.